These T cell receptor beta chains were read from a single sample in a study of T cell changes during pregnancy in multiple sclerosis. The data were produced by immunoSEQ multiplex PCR, yet TCRdb's version contains in-frame clones alone and is incomplete. The sample has about 50,000 clones, 80% to 95% seen once. Sequenced material: CD4+ T cells from peripheral blood mononuclear cells, taken in the third trimester of pregnancy. The origin of the receptors is a female donor with multiple sclerosis, enrolled in a pregnancy study. CDR3s include the opening cysteine and the closing phenylalanine or tryptophan. A D gene is named only where the DNA matches it firmly. Clone size is given for some rows only: seen once, a few or many times, or a class if the clone is expanded.

v_call: TRBV7-2; clone_size: NA; d_call: NA; j_call: TRBJ1-2; cdr3_aa: CASSPEGQGEGYTF; cdr3_nt: TGTGCCAGCAGCCCGGAGGGGCAGGGCGAGGGCTACACCTTC
v_call: TRBV29-1; clone_size: NA; d_call: NA; j_call: TRBJ1-2; cdr3_aa: CSVDTGQTYGYTF; cdr3_nt: TGCAGCGTTGATACCGGACAGACCTATGGCTACACCTTC
v_call: TRBV5-1; clone_size: NA; d_call: NA; j_call: TRBJ1-2; cdr3_aa: CASAGGLYGYTF; cdr3_nt: TGCGCCAGCGCGGGTGGGCTCTATGGCTACACCTTC
v_call: TRBV18; clone_size: once; d_call: TRBD1; j_call: TRBJ1-5; cdr3_aa: CASSPPLGQGGNQPQHF; cdr3_nt: TGTGCCAGCTCACCACCTTTAGGACAGGGGGGAAATCAGCCCCAGCATTTT
v_call: TRBV9; clone_size: once; d_call: NA; j_call: TRBJ1-2; cdr3_aa: CASSSGTRSYGYTF; cdr3_nt: TGTGCCAGCTCCTCTGGGACACGGAGCTATGGCTACACCTTC
v_call: TRBV7-3; clone_size: NA; d_call: NA; j_call: TRBJ2-2; cdr3_aa: CASSLQQGGGELFF; cdr3_nt: TGTGCCAGCAGCTTACAACAGGGTGGCGGGGAGCTGTTTTTT
v_call: TRBV15; clone_size: NA; d_call: NA; j_call: TRBJ2-5; cdr3_aa: CATRLRTQETQYF; cdr3_nt: TGTGCCACCAGACTTAGAACTCAAGAGACCCAGTACTTC
v_call: TRBV7-3; clone_size: NA; d_call: NA; j_call: TRBJ2-1; cdr3_aa: CASSLSGAGSYNEQFF; cdr3_nt: TGTGCCAGCAGCTTAAGTGGAGCGGGCTCCTACAATGAGCAGTTCTTC
v_call: TRBV15; clone_size: NA; d_call: TRBD1; j_call: TRBJ1-1; cdr3_aa: CATGDRLNTEAFF; cdr3_nt: TGTGCCACTGGGGACAGGCTGAACACTGAAGCTTTCTTT
v_call: TRBV9; clone_size: NA; d_call: TRBD1; j_call: TRBJ1-3; cdr3_aa: CASSRDRVTGNTIYF; cdr3_nt: TGTGCCAGCAGCCGGGACAGGGTTACGGGAAACACCATATATTTT
v_call: TRBV4-3; clone_size: NA; d_call: NA; j_call: TRBJ1-6; cdr3_aa: CASSQEIKGLNSPLHF; cdr3_nt: TGCGCCAGCAGCCAAGAGATTAAGGGGCTCAATTCACCCCTCCACTTT
v_call: TRBV30; clone_size: NA; d_call: TRBD1; j_call: TRBJ1-4; cdr3_aa: CAWSVLADRWGSRQKLFF; cdr3_nt: TGTGCCTGGAGTGTACTAGCGGACAGGTGGGGTTCAAGGCAAAAACTGTTTTTT
v_call: TRBV7-3; clone_size: NA; d_call: TRBD2; j_call: TRBJ2-2; cdr3_aa: CASSPRGVAGIGELFF; cdr3_nt: TGTGCCAGCAGCCCCCGGGGGGTAGCGGGAATAGGGGAGCTGTTTTTT
v_call: TRBV6-1; clone_size: NA; d_call: NA; j_call: TRBJ1-1; cdr3_aa: CASSEALGASEAFF; cdr3_nt: TGTGCCAGCAGTGAAGCTTTAGGGGCATCGGAAGCTTTCTTT
v_call: TRBV4-3; clone_size: NA; d_call: TRBD2; j_call: TRBJ2-1; cdr3_aa: CASSQFHSAGDEQFF; cdr3_nt: TGCGCCAGCAGCCAATTCCATTCAGCGGGGGATGAGCAGTTCTTC
v_call: TRBV25-1; clone_size: NA; d_call: TRBD2; j_call: TRBJ2-1; cdr3_aa: CASSEFRLAGDNEQFF; cdr3_nt: TGTGCCAGCAGTGAATTCCGACTAGCGGGGGACAATGAGCAGTTCTTC
v_call: TRBV18; clone_size: NA; d_call: NA; j_call: TRBJ2-5; cdr3_aa: CASLRSGGTQYF; cdr3_nt: TGTGCCAGTCTCAGAAGTGGCGGGACCCAGTACTTC
v_call: TRBV13; clone_size: NA; d_call: TRBD1; j_call: TRBJ1-1; cdr3_aa: CASSFNRGGTEAFF; cdr3_nt: TGTGCCAGCAGCTTCAACAGGGGAGGCACTGAAGCTTTCTTT
v_call: TRBV29-1; clone_size: few; d_call: NA; j_call: TRBJ2-3; cdr3_aa: CSVERRGGSGTDTQYF; cdr3_nt: TGCAGCGTTGAAAGGCGGGGAGGTTCAGGCACAGATACGCAGTATTTT
v_call: TRBV6-4; clone_size: NA; d_call: NA; j_call: TRBJ1-2; cdr3_aa: CASSAGRAGGSYTF; cdr3_nt: TGTGCCAGCAGTGCAGGCAGAGCTGGTGGTAGCTACACCTTC
v_call: TRBV7-8; clone_size: NA; d_call: TRBD2; j_call: TRBJ2-5; cdr3_aa: CASSAPTGTSGGFETQYF; cdr3_nt: TGTGCCAGCAGCGCGCCCACCGGGACTAGCGGGGGGTTTGAGACCCAGTACTTC
v_call: TRBV4-3; clone_size: NA; d_call: NA; j_call: TRBJ1-4; cdr3_aa: CASSATGFGNEKLFF; cdr3_nt: TGCGCCAGCAGCGCCACAGGGTTCGGGAATGAAAAACTGTTTTTT
v_call: TRBV10-2; clone_size: NA; d_call: TRBD2; j_call: TRBJ2-2; cdr3_aa: CASSPSGVTGELFF; cdr3_nt: TGCGCCAGCAGTCCTAGCGGGGTCACCGGGGAGCTGTTTTTT
v_call: TRBV7-2; clone_size: NA; d_call: TRBD1; j_call: TRBJ2-5; cdr3_aa: CASSLTRQGETQYF; cdr3_nt: TGTGCCAGCAGCTTAACCCGACAGGGAGAGACCCAGTACTTC
v_call: TRBV5-1; clone_size: NA; d_call: NA; j_call: TRBJ2-7; cdr3_aa: CASSEPRTGRVYEQYF; cdr3_nt: TGCGCCAGCAGCGAGCCGAGGACAGGGAGGGTCTACGAGCAGTACTTC
v_call: TRBV7-2; clone_size: NA; d_call: TRBD2; j_call: TRBJ2-5; cdr3_aa: CASSLEGGGEETQYF; cdr3_nt: TGTGCCAGCAGCTTAGAGGGCGGGGGGGAGGAGACCCAGTACTTC
v_call: TRBV2; clone_size: NA; d_call: TRBD2; j_call: TRBJ2-1; cdr3_aa: CASQRGTSYNEQFF; cdr3_nt: TGTGCCAGCCAGCGGGGGACTAGCTACAATGAGCAGTTCTTC
v_call: TRBV7-3; clone_size: NA; d_call: TRBD2; j_call: TRBJ2-3; cdr3_aa: CASSLSAGRADTQYF; cdr3_nt: TGTGCCAGCAGCCTCTCAGCGGGGCGTGCGGATACGCAGTATTTT
v_call: TRBV6-5; clone_size: once; d_call: TRBD1; j_call: TRBJ1-2; cdr3_aa: CASSGQGKGGYTF; cdr3_nt: TGTGCCAGCAGTGGACAGGGGAAAGGTGGCTACACCTTC
v_call: TRBV6-5; clone_size: NA; d_call: NA; j_call: TRBJ1-2; cdr3_aa: CASSYSGGGLAYGYTF; cdr3_nt: TGTGCCAGCAGTTATAGCGGGGGAGGCTTGGCCTATGGCTACACCTTC
v_call: TRBV7-2; clone_size: NA; d_call: NA; j_call: TRBJ1-1; cdr3_aa: CASSTGGAGNTEAFF; cdr3_nt: TGTGCCAGCAGCACGGGTGGGGCTGGGAACACTGAAGCTTTCTTT
v_call: TRBV7-2; clone_size: NA; d_call: TRBD1; j_call: TRBJ2-5; cdr3_aa: CASSLGDRIQETQYF; cdr3_nt: TGTGCCAGCAGCTTAGGGGACAGGATCCAAGAGACCCAGTACTTC
v_call: TRBV18; clone_size: NA; d_call: TRBD1; j_call: TRBJ1-6; cdr3_aa: CASSLGQGDNSPLHF; cdr3_nt: TGTGCCAGCTCCTTAGGACAGGGAGATAATTCACCCCTCCACTTT
v_call: TRBV19; clone_size: NA; d_call: NA; j_call: TRBJ2-3; cdr3_aa: CASSIDATRVTDTQYF; cdr3_nt: TGTGCCAGTAGTATAGATGCTACCCGGGTTACAGATACGCAGTATTTT
v_call: TRBV11-2; clone_size: NA; d_call: NA; j_call: TRBJ1-2; cdr3_aa: CASSLIRDIVGYTF; cdr3_nt: TGTGCCAGCAGCTTAATTAGGGACATAGTTGGCTACACCTTC
v_call: TRBV5-1; clone_size: NA; d_call: TRBD2; j_call: TRBJ2-1; cdr3_aa: CASSLGASGGLAYNEQFF; cdr3_nt: TGCGCCAGCAGCTTGGGGGCTAGCGGGGGGCTAGCCTACAATGAGCAGTTCTTC
v_call: TRBV29-1; clone_size: few; d_call: NA; j_call: TRBJ1-1; cdr3_aa: CSGTGYTEAFF; cdr3_nt: TGCAGCGGAACAGGCTACACTGAAGCTTTCTTT
v_call: TRBV19; clone_size: NA; d_call: TRBD1; j_call: TRBJ2-2; cdr3_aa: CASRSVGTGWTGELFF; cdr3_nt: TGTGCCAGTAGAAGTGTGGGGACAGGGTGGACCGGGGAGCTGTTTTTT
v_call: TRBV7-2; clone_size: NA; d_call: NA; j_call: TRBJ1-5; cdr3_aa: CASSYRAYSNQPQHF; cdr3_nt: TGTGCCAGCAGCTACAGAGCTTATAGCAATCAGCCCCAGCATTTT
v_call: TRBV27; clone_size: NA; d_call: NA; j_call: TRBJ1-5; cdr3_aa: CASSFRAGLNQPQHF; cdr3_nt: TGTGCCAGCAGTTTCCGGGCGGGATTAAATCAGCCCCAGCATTTT
v_call: TRBV2; clone_size: NA; d_call: TRBD1; j_call: TRBJ2-7; cdr3_aa: CASIRQGSYEQYF; cdr3_nt: TGTGCCAGCATCAGACAGGGATCCTACGAGCAGTACTTC
v_call: TRBV29-1; clone_size: NA; d_call: NA; j_call: TRBJ2-7; cdr3_aa: CSVETGVREQYF; cdr3_nt: TGCAGCGTTGAAACGGGAGTGCGCGAGCAGTACTTC
v_call: TRBV9; clone_size: once; d_call: NA; j_call: TRBJ1-3; cdr3_aa: CASSVGQPSGNTIYF; cdr3_nt: TGTGCCAGCAGCGTCGGACAGCCCTCTGGAAACACCATATATTTT
v_call: TRBV6-5; clone_size: NA; d_call: NA; j_call: TRBJ2-2; cdr3_aa: CASSYLGGPRGGELFF; cdr3_nt: TGTGCCAGCAGTTACCTGGGGGGGCCCCGAGGCGGGGAGCTGTTTTTT
v_call: TRBV14; clone_size: NA; d_call: TRBD2; j_call: TRBJ2-1; cdr3_aa: CASSGLAGGNEQFF; cdr3_nt: TGTGCCAGCAGCGGGCTAGCGGGGGGCAATGAGCAGTTCTTC
v_call: TRBV6-6; clone_size: NA; d_call: NA; j_call: TRBJ1-6; cdr3_aa: CASSYSLNSPLHF; cdr3_nt: TGTGCCAGCAGTTATAGCCTGAATTCACCCCTCCACTTT
v_call: TRBV5-8; clone_size: NA; d_call: TRBD1; j_call: TRBJ2-5; cdr3_aa: CASSPTGQGVRETQYF; cdr3_nt: TGTGCCAGCAGCCCGACTGGACAGGGAGTACGAGAGACCCAGTACTTC
v_call: TRBV19; clone_size: NA; d_call: NA; j_call: TRBJ1-5; cdr3_aa: CASTSIGGQPQHF; cdr3_nt: TGTGCCAGCACGAGCATCGGGGGTCAGCCCCAGCATTTT
v_call: TRBV5-1; clone_size: NA; d_call: NA; j_call: TRBJ2-5; cdr3_aa: CASRVAVQETQYF; cdr3_nt: TGCGCCAGCAGGGTAGCGGTCCAAGAGACCCAGTACTTC
v_call: TRBV5-1; clone_size: NA; d_call: TRBD1; j_call: TRBJ2-2; cdr3_aa: CASSWDRAKTGELFF; cdr3_nt: TGCGCCAGCAGCTGGGACAGGGCAAAGACCGGGGAGCTGTTTTTT
v_call: TRBV4-1; clone_size: NA; d_call: NA; j_call: TRBJ2-7; cdr3_aa: CASSLTESSYEQYF; cdr3_nt: TGCGCCAGCAGCCTTACAGAGAGCTCCTACGAGCAGTACTTC
v_call: TRBV6-5; clone_size: few; d_call: TRBD2; j_call: TRBJ2-1; cdr3_aa: CASSRSGGPYNEQFF; cdr3_nt: TGTGCCAGCAGCCGTAGCGGGGGTCCCTACAATGAGCAGTTCTTC
v_call: TRBV6-6; clone_size: NA; d_call: NA; j_call: TRBJ1-1; cdr3_aa: CASSYWGQGNYRAFF; cdr3_nt: TGTGCCAGCAGTTACTGGGGCCAGGGAAATTATCGGGCTTTCTTT
v_call: TRBV11-2; clone_size: NA; d_call: NA; j_call: TRBJ2-2; cdr3_aa: CASSFRGLTGELFF; cdr3_nt: TGTGCCAGCAGCTTTCGAGGGCTCACCGGGGAGCTGTTTTTT
v_call: TRBV21-1; clone_size: NA; d_call: NA; j_call: TRBJ1-1; cdr3_aa: CASDRGNEAFF; cdr3_nt: TGTGCCTCGGACAGGGGGAATGAAGCTTTCTTT
v_call: TRBV5-5; clone_size: NA; d_call: TRBD1; j_call: TRBJ1-4; cdr3_aa: CASSLGQGGEKLFF; cdr3_nt: TGTGCCAGCAGCTTGGGACAGGGTGGTGAAAAACTGTTTTTT
v_call: TRBV10-3; clone_size: NA; d_call: TRBD2; j_call: TRBJ2-1; cdr3_aa: CAINGPSSGGANEQFF; cdr3_nt: TGTGCCATCAATGGGCCGTCTAGCGGGGGGGCAAATGAGCAGTTCTTC
v_call: TRBV4-3; clone_size: NA; d_call: TRBD2; j_call: TRBJ2-7; cdr3_aa: CASSQDRLAGGLSYEQYF; cdr3_nt: TGCGCCAGCAGCCAAGACCGACTAGCGGGGGGCCTATCCTACGAGCAGTACTTC